This is a list of T cell receptor beta chains from one sample in a study of T-cell memory formation after mild COVID-19. TCRdb reanalysed the 5' RACE reads using MiXCR and keeps one entry per CDR3 protein. There are around 500,000 distinct CDR3 sequences in the sample; 15% to 20% occur only once, and 9% to 15% lies in the top ten. What was sequenced was PBMCs or a T cell subset sorted from them (not recorded which). These receptors were taken from an adult woman who had mild COVID-19 (a few samples of this study predate the infection). Cell type and time point are not known. The CDR3 runs from the conserved cysteine through the conserved F or W. The D gene is left open where the match is weak. Clone size is given for some rows only: seen once, a few or many times, or a class if the clone is expanded.

TRBJ1-1	.	.	TRBV3-1	TGTGCCAGCAGCCCTCAGGGAAGAGGGAACACTGAAGCTTTCTTT	CASSPQGRGNTEAFF
TRBJ2-3	few	.	TRBV19	TGTGCCAGTCGAGCCAGACGGGGAAGCACAGATACGCAGTATTTT	CASRARRGSTDTQYF
TRBJ2-2	few	.	TRBV4-3	TGCGCCAGCAGCCCCCACGACTTGAACACCGGGGAGCTGTTTTTT	CASSPHDLNTGELFF
TRBJ2-2	.	.	TRBV4-3	TGCGCCAGCAGCCAAGAACGGCTCCTCCTTAACACCGGGGAGCTGTTTTTT	CASSQERLLLNTGELFF
TRBJ1-1	few	.	TRBV5-1	TGCGCCAGCAGAGGGGGTTGGGACACTGAAGCTTTCTTT	CASRGGWDTEAFF
TRBJ1-1	few	.	TRBV24-1	TGTGCCACCAGTGATTTCAGGGGCACTGAAGCTTTCTTT	CATSDFRGTEAFF
TRBJ2-3	few	.	TRBV29-1	TGCAGCGTTGTGGGGCGTCGAGGCACAGATACGCAGTATTTT	CSVVGRRGTDTQYF
TRBJ2-7	.	.	TRBV29-1	TGCAGCGTTGCCAATGAGGGGCGGCGAGTCTTCTACGAGCAGTACTTC	CSVANEGRRVFYEQYF
TRBJ1-1	.	TRBD1	TRBV10-2	TGCGCCAGCAGACTAGACAGGGGTTGGGCTTTCTTT	CASRLDRGWAFF
TRBJ2-7	.	.	TRBV9	TGTGCCAGCAGCGTTTCCGGGACCTTTGGTGGGGAGCAGTACTTC	CASSVSGTFGGEQYF
TRBJ2-7	.	.	TRBV5-1	TGCGCCAGCAGCTTGGTTCCGTGGCTCTCCTACGAGCAGTACTTC	CASSLVPWLSYEQYF
TRBJ2-1	many	.	TRBV24-1	TGTGCCACCAGTGGGGCTAGTTTGCCCCATCAAACCTTC	CATSGASLPHQTF
TRBJ2-1	few	TRBD1	TRBV14	TGTGCCAGCAGCCTCCTACAGGGGGGACCCTACAATGAGCAGTTCTTC	CASSLLQGGPYNEQFF
TRBJ2-7	.	.	TRBV7-9	TGTGCCAGCAGCTTAGGGACCCCCGCCGACGAGCAGTACTTC	CASSLGTPADEQYF
TRBJ1-5	.	.	TRBV7-7	TGTGCTAGCAGCTCCCGAAACGGGTATAGCAATCAGCCCCAGCATTTT	CASSSRNGYSNQPQHF
TRBJ2-1	few	TRBD1	TRBV20-1	TGCAGTGCTAGGGGACAGGGGGATTACAATGAGCAGTTCTTC	CSARGQGDYNEQFF
TRBJ1-3	.	.	TRBV15	TGTGCCACGGGTGACAGCTCTGGAAACACCATATATTTT	CATGDSSGNTIYF
TRBJ1-2	.	.	TRBV19	TGTGCCAGTAAGACAGGAAGTCAAATGAGCTATGGCTACACCTTC	CASKTGSQMSYGYTF
TRBJ1-1	.	.	TRBV12-3/TRBV12-4	TGTGCCAGCAGTTCACAGGGAGGAGCTGAAGCTTTCTTT	CASSSQGGAEAFF
TRBJ2-1	few	TRBD2	TRBV11-3	TGTGCCAGCAGCCCAAGATTTCTAGCGGGAGGGAATGAGCAGTTCTTC	CASSPRFLAGGNEQFF
TRBJ1-5	many	.	TRBV12-3/TRBV12-4	TGTGCCAGCAGTTTAGGAGCTGGTAGCAATCAGCCCCAGCATTTT	CASSLGAGSNQPQHF
TRBJ2-7	.	TRBD2	TRBV12-3/TRBV12-4	TGTGCCAGCAGTGCAACCCTCGGCGGGAGGGCTTCGGAGTACTTC	CASSATLGGRASEYF
TRBJ1-2	few	TRBD1	TRBV7-9	TGTGCCAGCAGCACGACCGTGACAGGGGGCGATTATGGCTACACCTTC	CASSTTVTGGDYGYTF
TRBJ2-2	.	TRBD1	TRBV15	TGTGCCACCAGCAGAGATGAAGCTGGACAGGGGGCGAACACCGGGGAGCTGTTTTTT	CATSRDEAGQGANTGELFF
TRBJ2-4	few	.	TRBV4-1	TGCGCCAGCAGCCAAGGTAGTGCGGGGATAGCCAAAAACATTCAGTACTTC	CASSQGSAGIAKNIQYF
TRBJ2-7	.	TRBD1	TRBV15	TGTGCCAGCTCGGAGGACAGGACCTACGAGCAGTACTTC	CASSEDRTYEQYF
TRBJ2-3	.	.	TRBV20-1	TGCAGTGCTAGAGATCCGGGACAGCTTAGCGGAACAGATGCGCAGTATTTT	CSARDPGQLSGTDAQYF
TRBJ2-1	few	.	TRBV9	TGTGCCAGCAGCGTCTCCGGGACTCCCCACAATGAGCAGTTCTTC	CASSVSGTPHNEQFF
TRBJ2-1	few	TRBD1	TRBV7-7	TGTGCTAGTGGGACAGGACACAATGAGCAGTTCTTC	CASGTGHNEQFF
TRBJ2-5	many	.	TRBV7-8	TGTGCCAGCAGCTTATACGGCGACAACCTTTGGGAGACCCAGTACTTC	CASSLYGDNLWETQYF
TRBJ1-1	.	TRBD1	TRBV5-6	TGTGCCAGCAGCACAGGACAGGGGACCGGCGAAGCTTTCTTT	CASSTGQGTGEAFF
TRBJ1-2	.	.	TRBV28	TGTGCCAGCAGTTTAATATCAGCTAACTATGGCTACACCTTC	CASSLISANYGYTF
TRBJ2-3	few	.	TRBV7-9	TGTGCCAGCAGCTTAGCCGACCTCTCCTTCACAGATACGCAGTATTTT	CASSLADLSFTDTQYF
TRBJ2-5	many	TRBD2	TRBV4-2	TGTGCCAGCAGCCAAAATAGCGGGGGGCAAGAGACCCAGTACTTC	CASSQNSGGQETQYF
TRBJ1-2	.	TRBD1	TRBV12-3/TRBV12-4	TGTGCCAGCAGTCCCCCGGGACAGTATGGCTACACCTTC	CASSPPGQYGYTF
TRBJ2-5	.	.	TRBV7-8	TGTGCCAGCAGCTTAGCGCTCGGGGCGCGCGAGACCCAGTACTTC	CASSLALGARETQYF
TRBJ2-5	few	.	TRBV5-1	TGCGCCAGCAGCCCCGGGGCAGGGCAGGAGACCCAGTACTTC	CASSPGAGQETQYF
TRBJ1-5	few	.	TRBV15	TGTGCCACCAGCAGAGATTCGGTGGTCACAAATCAGCCCCAGCATTTT	CATSRDSVVTNQPQHF
TRBJ2-5	few	.	TRBV6-1	TGTGCCAGCAGTCCATATGGGGGTCAAGAGACCCAGTACTTC	CASSPYGGQETQYF
TRBJ2-7	few	.	TRBV5-1	TGCGCCAGCAGCATTCAACAGATTTTGGGGGAGGAGCAGTACTTC	CASSIQQILGEEQYF
TRBJ2-1	.	.	TRBV21-1	TGTGCCAGCAGCACTCGACTAGCGGGAGAGGACGGAGAGCAGTTCTTC	CASSTRLAGEDGEQFF
TRBJ1-1	few	.	TRBV5-1	TGCGCCAGCAGCTTCGGCCCGATGAACACTGAAGCTTTCTTT	CASSFGPMNTEAFF
TRBJ2-7	few	TRBD2	TRBV27	TGTGCCAGCAGCTCTGCGCGGCGGGAGACCTACGAGCAGTACTTC	CASSSARRETYEQYF
TRBJ2-7	many	.	TRBV29-1	TGCAGCATTGGGGGTACAGGGTCGAGCTCCTACGAGCAGTACTTC	CSIGGTGSSSYEQYF
TRBJ2-5	.	.	TRBV23-1	TGCGCCAGCAGTCCGAACCCTCGGACAGAGGCACAAGAGACCCAGTACTTC	CASSPNPRTEAQETQYF
TRBJ1-4	once	TRBD1	TRBV7-9	TGTGCCAGCAGCCCCCGGGGCGGTGGAAGGGACAGCGAAAAACTGTTTTTT	CASSPRGGGRDSEKLFF
TRBJ2-3	.	TRBD2	TRBV27	TGTGCCAGCTTCTCGGGGGGTGGCACAGATACGCAGTATTTT	CASFSGGGTDTQYF
TRBJ1-5	many	.	TRBV3-1	TGTGCCAGCAGCCAGGGAGTTCAGCCCCAGCATTTT	CASSQGVQPQHF
TRBJ2-7	few	TRBD2	TRBV6-5	TGTGCCAGCAGTCCAATCACCCTGGGGGGGTCCTACGAGCAGTACTTC	CASSPITLGGSYEQYF
TRBJ2-3	.	TRBD2	TRBV7-9	TGTGCCAGCAGCGCTCCGGGACTAGCGGGGGAGAGCACAGATACGCAGTATTTT	CASSAPGLAGESTDTQYF
TRBJ2-1	.	.	TRBV27	TGTGCCAGCAGTCCCGTCAGTTCGAATGAGCAGTTCTTC	CASSPVSSNEQFF
TRBJ2-5	.	TRBD2	TRBV7-7	TGTGCTAGCAGCTTAAAGCGGGAGAGTCAAGAGACCCAGTACTTC	CASSLKRESQETQYF
TRBJ1-1	.	TRBD1	TRBV20-1	TGCAGTGCTAGAGATAAGGAAGGACAGGGGGTATCCCCCACTGAAGCTTTCTTT	CSARDKEGQGVSPTEAFF
TRBJ2-1	few	TRBD2	TRBV20-1	TGCAGTGCTAGAGCCCTTAGCGGGAGACCCTACAATGAGCAGTTCTTC	CSARALSGRPYNEQFF
TRBJ1-2	once	.	TRBV6-5	TGTGCCAGCAGTTACTCCCCGACAGGCATTAACTATGGCTACACCTTC	CASSYSPTGINYGYTF
TRBJ2-1	once	.	TRBV7-3	TGTGCCAGCAGCTTAAACGGCGGGGATGGCAATGAGCAGTTCTTC	CASSLNGGDGNEQFF
TRBJ2-1	.	.	TRBV7-2	TGTGCCAGCAGCTTAAAGTTCTTCAGACAGGAGGACAATGAGCAGTTCTTC	CASSLKFFRQEDNEQFF
TRBJ2-2	few	.	TRBV7-6	TGTGCCAGCAGTGGAGGGGCAGGGACTAACACCGGGGAGCTGTTTTTT	CASSGGAGTNTGELFF
TRBJ2-1	few	TRBD2	TRBV20-1	TGCAGTGCTAGAAGTCTAGCGGGAGGGCCTTTCTCCAATGAGCAGTTCTTC	CSARSLAGGPFSNEQFF
TRBJ2-1	many	.	TRBV3-1	TGTGCCAGCAGCCAAGGGGGGCCCTCCTACAATGAGCAGTTCTTC	CASSQGGPSYNEQFF